The text below deals with one T cell receptor beta chain. Its antigen is as yet unknown. Template switching supplied a universal primer site; unique molecular identifiers were carried on the cDNA. TCRdb re-analysed the 5' RACE reads in MiXCR, keeping a single row per CDR3 protein. This table holds some 1,700,000 distinct CDR3 sequences, under 35% found once. This specimen belongs to a study of identical twins. This CDR3 comprises 11 residues. V was trimmed by 7 bases and J by 9 bases, leaving 13 bases between them. CDR1 and CDR2 from the germline V gene are SNHLY and FYNNEI. Overall study findings and caveats: Recombination models fit unrelated individuals' TCR alpha sharing but underestimated twins'. Fewer insertions characterized abundant cord blood beta clonotypes, whereas memory repertoires showed none.

This TCR was sampled from a newborn girl in good health. The chain combines TRBV2 with TRBJ2-7; possibly TRBD2 for D (5 bases). Sequenced: cord blood. CDR3 sequence: CASTLRRGQYF. The CDR3 DNA is TGTGCCAGCACCCTTCGCCGGGGGCAGTACTTC.